This T cell receptor beta chain emerged from a study of shared T cell receptors in the human thymus. This CDR3 has 15 residues. CDR1 MGHRA and CDR2 YSYEKL come from the germline V gene. V was pared by 4 bases and J by 7 bases, with 16 bases between. The repertoire was sequenced with immunoSEQ multiplex PCR; TCRdb's copy has only in-frame clones and lacks some. The sample contains more than 550,000 clones, around 87% of which appear only once. The sample was also linked to a second study, of human thymus T cells. That source reports: Use of V and J genes seemed skewed within the thymic and blood repertoires. Overlap was high between thymic repertoires from unrelated individuals, as reported in related research.

The TCR originated in a boy under three years old with a congenital heart defect. The sequencing input was thymocytes. This chain links TRBV4-1 with TRBJ2-2, with a weak D call TRBD2 (5 bases). The CDR3 DNA follows: TGCGCCAGCAGCCCCACGGGAAAACTAGGCGGGGAGCTGTTTTTT. This sequence encodes CASSPTGKLGGELFF.